The present T cell receptor beta chain was sequenced within a study of beta chain features in type 1 diabetes. Study findings and constraints: Type 1 diabetes patients had fewer VDJ junction insertions and more deletions. Sequencing used cDNA, and cells with high TCR expression could therefore be over-represented. Among all four CD4+ subsets, Type 1 diabetes patients had TCRB CDR3s that were moderately but significantly shorter.

The authors reverse transcribed all of the isolated RNA, so sequencing captured expressed TCRB transcripts. Average reads for naive, central memory and regulatory T cell samples were some 3.9 million. Clones were sequenced by immunoSEQ multiplex PCR, and TCRdb holds only the in-frame ones, with some missing. The data contain around 180,000 clones, around 7.8% of them singletons. This clone appeared many times. Its antigen is undetermined. The germline gives CDR1 LGHNA, CDR2 YSLEER. The CDR3 totals 16 residues. Trimming cost V 0 bases and J 2 bases, with 13 bases left between them. The receptor's source is a woman aged 35 to 49 with type 1 diabetes. This chain connects TRBV4-3 to TRBJ1-2; D remains unclear. The sample comprised central memory CD4+ T cells from blood. The CDR3 is CASSQDYGVGNYGYTF. The CDR3 coding sequence is TGCGCCAGCAGCCAAGATTACGGGGTTGGCAACTATGGCTACACCTTC.